This T cell receptor (beta chain) was recorded in a study of blood T cell repertoires in COVID-19. Background on the study: Collection of acute and convalescent COVID-19 samples took place in the United States, Italy and Spain. From T cells, B-cell-depleted T cells, or PBMCs came the material, which was cDNA or gDNA.

The CDR3 extends over 12 amino acids. Germline V lookup: CDR1 SGHTS, CDR2 YDEGEE. The V end lost 2 bases, the J end lost 5 bases, and 7 bases lay between the germline ends. As originally analysed: Amplification from reference gene primers served as the basis for estimated nucleated cell counts. Data came from immunoSEQ multiplex PCR; TCRdb stores just in-frame clones and leaves some out. Clonal size and the V and J genes are those of that table, whereas D and trimming came from the DNA. The sample has about 150,000 clones, roughly 86% seen once; the top ten hold around 0.5%. The V call is TRBV5-8, the J call TRBJ1-2; D call uncertain. Specimen: peripheral blood. The receptor comes from a man aged 55 to 69 with COVID-19, enrolled during active disease. The chain's CDR3 is CASSFEIYGYTF. The CDR3 region has the DNA TGTGCCAGCAGCTTTGAGATTTATGGCTACACCTTC. Supplemented by reference TRBV5-8 and TRBJ1-2, the full variable domain reads EAGVTQSPTHLIKTRGQQATLRCSPISGHTSVYWYQQALGLGLQFLLWYDEGEERNRGNFPPRFSGRQFPNYSSELNVNALELEDSALYLCASSFEIYGYTFGSGTRLTVV.